This section outlines one T cell receptor (beta chain) sequence together with its context. Libraries were prepared by immunoSEQ multiplex PCR; TCRdb keeps only in-frame clonotypes and omits some of them. There are some 160,000 clones in the sample; roughly 90% occur only once, and about 6.6% lies in the top ten. The data were taken from a study of blood T cell repertoires in COVID-19. The overall study: Samples taken during acute and convalescent COVID-19 were collected in the United States, Italy and Spain. Sources were T cells, B-cell-depleted T cells, or PBMCs; the material itself was cDNA or gDNA.

This CDR3 region has 15 residues. Germline V CDR1 and CDR2: SNHLY, FYNNEI. Between the trimmed V and J ends, which lost 0 bases and 9 bases, there was a span of 17 bases. The study drew participants aged about 18 to 95 years from approximately 23 US areas. The study assigned cohorts using participant-reported clinical history. V gene TRBV2 combines with J gene TRBJ1-1; a possible D gene is TRBD1 (5 bases). The sequencing sample was made of PBMCs or T cells enriched from blood (not recorded which). This clonotype was obtained from a woman in her fifties or sixties who had recovered from COVID-19. CDR3: CASSEASWGRGQAFF. CDR3 nucleotide sequence: TGTGCCAGCAGTGAAGCCAGCTGGGGGAGGGGACAAGCTTTCTTT.